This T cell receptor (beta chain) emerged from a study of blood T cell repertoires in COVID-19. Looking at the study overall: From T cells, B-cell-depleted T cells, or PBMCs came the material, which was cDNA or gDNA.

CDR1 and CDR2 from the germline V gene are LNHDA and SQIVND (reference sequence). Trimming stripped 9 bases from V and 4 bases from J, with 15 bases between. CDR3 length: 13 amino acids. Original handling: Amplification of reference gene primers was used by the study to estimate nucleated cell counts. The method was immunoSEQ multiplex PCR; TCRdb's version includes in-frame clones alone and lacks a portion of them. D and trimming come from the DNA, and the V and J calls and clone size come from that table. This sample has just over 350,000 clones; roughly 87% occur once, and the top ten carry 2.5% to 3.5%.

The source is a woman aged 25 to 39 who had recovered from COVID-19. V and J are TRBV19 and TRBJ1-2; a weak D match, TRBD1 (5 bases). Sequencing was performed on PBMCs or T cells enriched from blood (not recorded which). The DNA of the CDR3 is TGTGCCAGCAGCGGGGGGTTTAGCTATGGCTACACCTTC. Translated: CASSGGFSYGYTF.